The 23 T cell receptor beta chains given below trace back to one sample, sequenced in a study of blood T cell repertoires in COVID-19. This table comes from immunoSEQ multiplex PCR, and its TCRdb copy is limited to in-frame clones, with some not included. The sample includes 70,000 or so clones, about 88% of them seen just once. Sample: peripheral blood. The source is a man aged 70 or older with active COVID-19.

This clone was seen only once. V usage is TRBV29-1 and J usage is TRBJ2-3; possibly TRBD2 for D (6 bases). The CDR3 sequence is 14 residues long. Per germline, CDR1 SQVTM and CDR2 ANQGSEA. Trimming removed 3 bases at V and 0 bases at J, with 10 bases between. DNA for the CDR3: TGCAGCGTTGATAGCGGCACTAGCACAGATACGCAGTATTTT. The encoded protein is CSVDSGTSTDTQYF.

This rearrangement joins TRBV19 to TRBJ2-3; the D gene is possibly TRBD1 (5 bases). The CDR3 is made up of 15 amino acids. Germline CDR1 is LNHDA and CDR2 is SQIVND (reference sequence). Trimming shortened V by 5 bases and J by 0 bases, and 12 bases separated the two germline ends. In DNA form, the CDR3 reads TGTGCCAGTAGTCCCCGGACACCTAGCACAGATACGCAGTATTTT. Its translation: CASSPRTPSTDTQYF.

The rearrangement uses TRBV27 and TRBJ2-2; a weak D match, TRBD1 (6 bases). Germline V gene sequence: CDR1 MNHEY, CDR2 SMNVEV (reference sequence). Between the trimmed V and J ends, which lost 6 bases and 1 base, there was a span of 15 bases. The CDR3 covers 16 residues. The CDR3 DNA reads TGTGCCAGCAGGCCCCTTGGGACACAGAACACCGGGGAGCTGTTTTTT. Amino acids: CASRPLGTQNTGELFF.

This rearrangement joins TRBV10-3 to TRBJ1-1, with D perhaps matching TRBD1 (6 bases). Per the germline V gene, CDR1 is ENHRY and CDR2 is SYGVKD. This CDR3 has 15 residues. The V end lost 0 bases, the J end lost 4 bases, and 12 bases lay between the germline ends. The CDR3 sequence is CAISESRGAGTEAFF. CDR3 nucleotide sequence: TGTGCCATCAGTGAGTCCCGGGGGGCGGGCACTGAAGCTTTCTTT.

The V gene is TRBV2, the J gene TRBJ2-2, with a possible D match to TRBD2 (5 bases). The V gene lost 4 bases and the J gene lost 4 bases, with 13 bases spanning the gap. This CDR3 contains 15 residues. Looked up from germline, CDR1 is SNHLY and CDR2 is FYNNEI. CDR3 nucleotides: TGTGCCAGCAGTGTGGCGAGGGCTGGCACCGGGGAGCTGTTTTTT. It codes for CASSVARAGTGELFF. The entire variable domain, with the rest obtained from reference TRBV2 and TRBJ2-2, is as follows: EPEVTQTPSHQVTQMGQEVILRCVPISNHLYFYWYRQILGQKVEFLVSFYNNEISEKSEIFDDQFSVERPDGSNFTLKIRSTKLEDSAMYFCASSVARAGTGELFFGEGSRLTVL.

This clone was observed once. Germline is not matched at one junction end, which may reflect a read error. The chain joins TRBV11-3 to TRBJ1-4; TRBD1 is a possible D gene (5 bases). The CDR3 runs 15 residues. Germline V gene sequence: CDR1 SGHNT, CDR2 YENEEA. The CDR3 nucleotides read TGTGCCAGCAGCTCCCGGTTGGGGGGTTGGCGAAAAACTGTTTTT. Encoded protein: CASSSRLGGWRKTVF.

V is TRBV6-5 and J is TRBJ2-3, with 8 bases matching TRBD2. The length of the CDR3 is 14 residues. CDR1 and CDR2 from the germline V gene are MNHEY and SVGAGI. J lost 0 bases, V lost 7 bases, and 3 bases had no gene match. The CDR3 DNA reads TGTGCCAGCAACCGGGGGGGGAGCACAGATACGCAGTATTTT. Translated, it gives CASNRGGSTDTQYF.

The chain has TRBV10-2 and TRBJ2-7; 10 bases are a match to TRBD2. The CDR3 extends over 15 amino acids. Losses at the gene ends were 5 bases for V and 3 bases for J; bases not matched to a gene: 7. Looked up from germline, CDR1 is WSHSY and CDR2 is SAAADI. CDR3 in amino acids: CASSFRASGSYEQYF. The CDR3 nucleotides read TGCGCCAGCAGTTTTAGGGCTAGCGGGAGCTACGAGCAGTACTTC.

This clone was recorded only once. CDR3 DNA sequence: TGTGCCAGCAGCTTGGCCAGCGGGGGTCGGGGTTATGGCTACACCTTC. This encodes CASSLASGGRGYGYTF. The rearrangement links TRBV5-8 to TRBJ1-2; the D gene is possibly TRBD1 (5 bases). CDR1 SGHTS and CDR2 YDEGEE come from the germline V gene. Trimming stripped 0 bases from V and 5 bases from J, with 17 bases between. The CDR3 sequence is 16 residues long.

The chain uses TRBV7-2 and TRBJ2-3; D gene uncertain. V gave up 5 bases and J gave up 4 bases, with 7 bases separating them. The CDR3 is 12 residues long. Per germline, CDR1 SGHTA and CDR2 FQGNSA. The CDR3 loop is CASSPRADTQYF. The CDR3 nucleotides are TGTGCCAGCAGCCCCCGGGCAGATACGCAGTATTTT.

This chain joins TRBV5-4 and TRBJ1-1, with D perhaps TRBD1 (5 bases). The CDR3 loop spans 14 amino acids. Germline V gives CDR1 SGHNT, CDR2 YYREEE (reference sequence). The V gene lost 4 bases and the J gene lost 7 bases, with 17 bases spanning the gap. The CDR3 sequence: CASSQGRGDREAFF. In DNA form, the CDR3 reads TGTGCCAGCAGCCAGGGACGGGGGGACCGTGAAGCTTTCTTT.

The chain carries TRBV7-2 and TRBJ2-5; 11 positions agree with TRBD1. V lost 5 bases and J lost 7; bases outside the gene matches: 9. Germline loops: CDR1 SGHTA, CDR2 FQGNSA. This CDR3 region has 15 residues. The CDR3 DNA reads as TGTGCCAGCAGCCCCCCCGGACAGGGGGCGGGGACCCAGTACTTC. This codes for CASSPPGQGAGTQYF.

The V gene is TRBV4-3, the J gene TRBJ2-2, with 13 bases matching TRBD2. Germline CDR1 and CDR2: LGHNA and YSLEER. This CDR3 comprises 17 residues. The junction had 6 bases not matched to a gene; V was cut back by 4 bases and J by 4 bases. CDR3 sequence reads: CASSPGLAGKFTGELFF. The DNA of the CDR3 is TGCGCCAGCAGCCCGGGACTAGCGGGAAAGTTCACCGGGGAGCTGTTTTTT.

This chain joins TRBV19 and TRBJ2-3; D possibly corresponds to TRBD1 (8 bases). The germline gives CDR1 LNHDA, CDR2 SQIVND (reference sequence). The CDR3 contains 14 residues. Deletions cut 6 bases from V and 4 bases from J, with 14 bases between. The CDR3 coding sequence is TGTGCCAGTAGATGGGGGGGACAGGCAGATACGCAGTATTTT. Its translation is CASRWGGQADTQYF.

In this sample, this clone turned up a few times. The V call is TRBV18, the J call TRBJ1-5; 9 bases align to TRBD1. Germline trimming cut 3 bases from V and 2 bases from J; bases unmatched to any gene: 2. The CDR3 covers 15 residues. Germline V CDR1 and CDR2: KGHSH, LQKENI. The DNA of the CDR3 is TGTGCCAGCTCACCCACAGGGGGCGGCAATCAGCCCCAGCATTTT. This translates into CASSPTGGGNQPQHF.

As to this clone: Other nucleotide sequences from this sample produce the same CDR3. This chain joins TRBV3-1 (or the pseudogene TRBV3-2) and TRBJ2-1, with D possibly being TRBD2 (6 bases). Trimming took off 1 base at V and 10 bases at J, with 8 bases between the two ends. Germline values: CDR1 LGHDT, CDR2 YNNKEL (reference sequence). The CDR3 covers 12 residues. The CDR3 is CASSQVAGEQFF. In DNA, the CDR3 is TGTGCCAGCAGCCAAGTCGCGGGGGAGCAGTTCTTC.

V is TRBV14 and J is TRBJ2-7; 9 bases fit TRBD1. The CDR3 spans 18 residues. The germline gives CDR1 SGHDN, CDR2 FVKESK. V lost 4 bases, J lost 2 bases, and 15 bases stayed unmatched. The CDR3 DNA reads as TGTGCCAGCAGCCCCCACAGGGGGCTTGGCCGGATGCCCTACGAGCAGTACTTC. This gives the protein CASSPHRGLGRMPYEQYF.

This sequence joins TRBV24-1 and TRBJ1-1; D not resolved. Germline V lookup: CDR1 KGHDR, CDR2 SFDVKD. This CDR3 is 14 amino acids long. Trimming took off 3 bases at V and 1 base at J, with 8 bases between the two ends. The CDR3 region has the DNA TGTGCCACCAGTGATACTGCTTCGAACACTGAAGCTTTCTTT. Residues: CATSDTASNTEAFF.

V and J are TRBV20-1 and TRBJ2-7; D is perhaps TRBD2 (6 bases). V was cut by 3 bases and J by 6 bases, with 12 bases left in between. CDR1 and CDR2 from the germline V gene are DFQATT and SNEGSKA (reference sequence). This CDR3 is 12 amino acids long. The CDR3 coding sequence is TGCAGTGCTAGTGGGCGGGGTCTCGAGCAGTACTTC. Residues: CSASGRGLEQYF.

The chain combines TRBV23-1 with TRBJ2-3, with TRBD1 matching 12 bases. TRBV23-1 is an ORF, and what it does is uncertain. V shed 6 bases and J 4 bases; nucleotides not matched to a gene: 11. CDR3 length: 17 amino acids. DNA of the CDR3: TGCGCCAGCAGGAATCCCCGGGACAGGGGGCTATCAGATACGCAGTATTTT. It encodes CASRNPRDRGLSDTQYF.

Concerning this clone itself: This CDR3 is also generated by other DNA sequences in the sample. The rearrangement links TRBV9 to TRBJ2-5; the match to TRBD2 covers 11 bases. The CDR3 has 14 residues. Germline V lookup: CDR1 SGDLS, CDR2 YYNGEE. Losses at the gene ends were 0 bases for V and 5 bases for J; bases not matched to a gene: 0. The CDR3 DNA sequence: TGTGCCAGCAGCGTAGGACTAGCGGGGGAGACCCAGTACTTC. It yields the protein CASSVGLAGETQYF.

V is TRBV19 and J is TRBJ2-3, with D possibly being TRBD2 (5 bases). The CDR3 has 15 residues. Germline-derived CDR1 and CDR2 are LNHDA and SQIVND (reference sequence). V was pared by 5 bases and J by 3 bases, with 15 bases between. As DNA, the CDR3 is TGTGCCAGTAGTGAAAGCGGCCTGGGGACAGATACGCAGTATTTT. This sequence encodes CASSESGLGTDTQYF.

The gene calls are TRBV19 and TRBJ2-5; 11 bases align to TRBD1. There are 14 residues in the CDR3. The V segment lost 4 bases and the J segment 7 bases; nucleotides outside the gene matches: 5. Germline lookup yields CDR1 LNHDA and CDR2 SQIVND (reference sequence). The CDR3 loop is CASSTGTGGTTQYF. CDR3 DNA: TGTGCCAGTAGTACTGGGACAGGGGGGACGACCCAGTACTTC.